This is a list of T cell receptor beta chains from one sample in a study of patients and donors after allogeneic stem cell transplantation. TCRdb ran MiXCR on the RT-PCR reads and lists one entry per CDR3 protein. The data show 85,000 to 90,000 distinct CDR3 sequences, approximately 49% seen once. The sample taken for sequencing was blood, either unsorted or a sorted T cell fraction (not recorded which). Source of these receptors: a human donor who was either an allogeneic HSCT recipient or a stem cell or donor lymphocyte infusion donor (not recorded which). It is not recorded whose cells these are; they may come from a transplant donor. Each CDR3 is given with its conserved first and last residue. D genes are given only for firm matches. The size entry is marked missing in some rows and otherwise reads once, few, many or a size class.

TRBJ2-7,TRBD1,TRBV12-3/TRBV12-4,-,CASSNVPGQGRIWYEQYF,TGTGCCAGCAGCAACGTACCGGGACAGGGTAGAATTTGGTACGAGCAGTACTTC
TRBJ1-6,TRBD1,TRBV5-6,few,CASSLGDRNSPLHF,TGTGCCAGCAGCTTGGGGGACAGGAATTCACCCCTCCACTTT
TRBJ1-3,-,TRBV20-1,-,CSARIQNLEGNTIYF,TGCAGTGCTAGAATACAGAACCTGGAGGGAAACACCATATATTTT
TRBJ1-2,-,TRBV6-2/TRBV6-3,-,CASSYSTHGEWDYGYTF,TGTGCCAGCAGTTACTCGACTCACGGGGAATGGGACTATGGCTACACCTTC
TRBJ1-6,-,TRBV9,-,CASSARGSSYNSPLHF,TGTGCCAGCAGCGCCAGAGGGAGCTCCTATAATTCACCCCTCCACTTT
TRBJ1-2,-,TRBV5-1,-,CASSLGWQDVLYGYTF,TGCGCCAGCAGCCTTGGGTGGCAGGACGTCCTCTATGGCTACACCTTC
TRBJ1-4,-,TRBV12-3/TRBV12-4,-,CASSHRETAGEKLFF,TGTGCCAGCAGTCATCGGGAAACAGCAGGGGAAAAACTGTTTTTT
TRBJ1-2,TRBD1,TRBV7-2,-,CASSLEGAIFGGYTF,TGTGCCAGCAGCTTGGAGGGGGCGATTTTTGGTGGCTACACCTTC
TRBJ2-5,-,TRBV7-9,-,CASNSFLGETQYF,TGTGCCAGCAATAGTTTTTTGGGAGAGACCCAGTACTTC
TRBJ1-5,TRBD1,TRBV12-3/TRBV12-4,-,CASSIGTGWNQPQHF,TGTGCCAGCAGTATCGGGACAGGGTGGAATCAGCCCCAGCATTTT
TRBJ1-2,-,TRBV24-1,few,CATSDSGTSFYGYTF,TGTGCCACCAGTGATTCTGGGACTTCCTTCTATGGCTACACCTTC
TRBJ1-5,-,TRBV5-6,few,CASSLLERGNQPQHF,TGTGCCAGCAGCCTACTAGAAAGAGGTAATCAGCCCCAGCATTTT
TRBJ1-4,-,TRBV12-3/TRBV12-4,-,CASRETRLLNEKLFF,TGTGCCAGCAGGGAGACCAGGCTCTTAAATGAAAAACTGTTTTTT
TRBJ1-2,-,TRBV4-3,few,CASSQDLPGGGYTF,TGCGCCAGCAGCCAAGATCTGCCGGGAGGAGGCTACACCTTC
TRBJ2-1,-,TRBV7-8,-,CASSDRPGTLGGYEQFF,TGTGCCAGCAGCGACCGCCCGGGGACTTTAGGGGGCTATGAGCAGTTCTTC
TRBJ1-2,-,TRBV4-2,few,CASSYGTDGSYGYTF,TGTGCCAGCAGCTATGGTACGGACGGATCCTATGGCTACACCTTC
TRBJ1-4,-,TRBV5-1,-,CASSLIGTNEKLFF,TGCGCCAGCAGCTTGATAGGGACCAACGAAAAACTGTTTTTT
TRBJ1-1,-,TRBV4-3,-,CASSRSTGEYTEAFF,TGCGCCAGCAGCCGATCGACGGGGGAATACACTGAAGCTTTCTTT
TRBJ1-1,-,TRBV7-3,-,CASTPPPGEVNTEAFF,TGTGCCAGCACCCCCCCGCCCGGCGAGGTGAACACTGAAGCTTTCTTT
TRBJ1-4,-,TRBV7-9,-,CASTGGRDEKLFF,TGTGCCAGCACGGGGGGACGTGATGAAAAACTGTTTTTT
TRBJ1-5,-,TRBV28,few,CASTSDTYQPQHF,TGTGCCAGCACCTCGGACACTTATCAGCCCCAGCATTTT
TRBJ1-1,-,TRBV6-5,-,CASTFTGGTEAFF,TGTGCCAGCACCTTTACGGGGGGCACTGAAGCTTTCTTT
TRBJ1-2,-,TRBV5-1,-,CASSLRGDGYTF,TGCGCCAGCAGCCTCCGGGGAGATGGCTACACCTTC
TRBJ1-1,TRBD1,TRBV15,-,CATSRRQGNTKAFF,TGTGCCACCAGCAGGAGACAGGGAAACACGAAAGCTTTCTTT
TRBJ1-4,-,TRBV29-1,-,CSVELWGSEKLFF,TGCAGCGTTGAACTTTGGGGTAGCGAAAAACTGTTTTTT
TRBJ1-2,-,TRBV3-1,-,CASSQTTGRGNYGYTF,TGTGCCAGCAGCCAGACCACAGGGCGGGGTAACTATGGCTACACCTTC
TRBJ1-1,TRBD1,TRBV7-3,few,CASSFGQGLTEAFF,TGTGCCAGCAGCTTCGGACAGGGCCTAACTGAAGCTTTCTTT
TRBJ1-1,-,TRBV9,few,CASSVAEGHLNTEAFF,TGTGCCAGCAGCGTCGCCGAGGGACACTTGAACACTGAAGCTTTCTTT
TRBJ1-1,-,TRBV5-1,few,CASSPQWATEAFF,TGCGCCAGCAGCCCGCAATGGGCCACTGAAGCTTTCTTT
TRBJ1-1,-,TRBV12-3/TRBV12-4,-,CASTPSKRTEAFF,TGTGCCAGCACCCCGAGTAAGCGCACTGAAGCCTTCTTT
TRBJ2-7,-,TRBV27,-,CASSFFPGLGGYEQYF,TGTGCCAGCAGTTTCTTCCCCGGGTTAGGCGGTTACGAGCAGTACTTC
TRBJ1-5,-,TRBV20-1,-,CSASQARGGNQPQHF,TGCAGTGCTAGTCAAGCCAGGGGTGGCAATCAGCCCCAGCATTTT
TRBJ1-1,-,TRBV7-9,few,CASSYQGYEAFF,TGTGCCAGCAGTTACCAGGGATATGAAGCTTTCTTT
TRBJ1-1,-,TRBV7-9,few,CASSLQRSEAFF,TGTGCCAGCAGCTTACAGAGGTCTGAAGCTTTCTTT
TRBJ1-5,-,TRBV7-8,few,CASSLLSGHNSNQPQHF,TGTGCCAGCAGCTTATTGAGTGGACACAATAGCAATCAGCCCCAGCATTTT
TRBJ1-2,-,TRBV7-2,-,CASSARMDSPYGYTF,TGTGCCAGCAGCGCAAGAATGGACAGTCCTTATGGCTACACCTTC
TRBJ1-4,-,TRBV24-1,-,CATSDGEKLFF,TGTGCCACCAGTGACGGTGAAAAACTGTTTTTT
TRBJ1-5,-,TRBV28,-,CASKSERSNQPQHF,TGTGCCAGCAAGTCCGAACGTAGCAATCAGCCCCAGCATTTT
TRBJ1-3,-,TRBV4-1,-,CASRRPGGGSSGNTIYF,TGCGCCAGCAGACGCCCCGGAGGGGGGTCCTCTGGAAACACCATATATTTT
TRBJ2-3,-,TRBV28,few,CASSLTSTDTQYF,TGTGCCAGCAGTTTAACTAGCACAGATACGCAGTATTTT
TRBJ1-1,-,TRBV28,-,CASSLGGSRNTEAFF,TGTGCCAGCAGTTTGGGAGGGTCCCGAAACACTGAAGCTTTCTTT
TRBJ2-7,-,TRBV28,-,CASSLSRGFGEQYF,TGTGCCAGCAGTTTAAGTAGGGGATTTGGGGAGCAGTACTTC
TRBJ2-3,-,TRBV29-1,-,CSVEEGETVPGADTQYF,TGCAGCGTTGAAGAAGGAGAGACAGTCCCAGGAGCAGATACGCAGTATTTT
TRBJ1-1,-,TRBV5-6,-,CASSLMGRTVNTEAFF,TGTGCCAGCAGCTTGATGGGTAGGACGGTGAACACTGAAGCTTTCTTT
TRBJ1-2,-,TRBV12-3/TRBV12-4,few,CASSPPVWVERGYTF,TGTGCCAGCAGTCCCCCTGTTTGGGTCGAACGCGGCTACACCTTC
TRBJ2-3,-,TRBV10-3,-,CAISESRDGADTQYF,TGTGCCATCAGTGAGTCGAGGGATGGCGCAGATACGCAGTATTTT
TRBJ1-2,-,TRBV28,few,CASSLLDYGYTF,TGTGCCAGCAGTTTACTGGACTATGGCTACACCTTC